This entry lists 26 T cell receptor beta chains sequenced from one sample in a study of T cells in Graves' hyperthyroidism and ophthalmopathy. Using RNA transcripts as the source, TCR beta CDR3 regions were amplified. RT-PCR in the first round (using the HTBI primer set) targeted the TCR CDR3. TCRdb called the multiplex PCR reads again in MiXCR, with one record for every CDR3 protein. The sample has hundreds of thousands of distinct CDR3 sequences, 15% to 20% seen once; the top ten hold about 50%. Material for sequencing was blood. Receptors originate from a man aged 40-49 years with Graves' ophthalmopathy.

The J gene is TRBJ2-7, the V gene TRBV7-6, with D unclear. CDR3 length: 16 residues. Germline lookup yields CDR1 SGHVS and CDR2 FNYEAQ. The V end lost 3 bases, the J end lost 5 bases, and 20 bases lay between the germline ends. The CDR3 is CASSFGSIVGSHEQYF. DNA for the CDR3: TGTGCCAGCAGCTTTGGGTCAATAGTAGGGTCCCACGAGCAGTACTTC.

The CDR3 DNA reads as TGTGCCAGCTCACCACCCGGGGGCCCCCCTACTGAGCAGTTCTTC. This gives the protein CASSPPGGPPTEQFF. V is TRBV6-1 and J is TRBJ2-1; D assignment may be TRBD1 or TRBD2 (6 bases each). The CDR3 has 15 amino acids. With 8 bases removed from V and 9 bases from J, the gap between germline ends came to 23 bases. Looked up from germline, CDR1 is MNHNS and CDR2 is SASEGT.

The rearrangement links TRBV3-1 to TRBJ2-1; perhaps TRBD2 as D (7 bases). The CDR3 loop spans 15 amino acids. The V gene's germline CDR1 is LGHDT and CDR2 YNNKEL (reference sequence). The V end lost 4 bases, the J end lost 7 bases, and 17 bases lay between the germline ends. CDR3 bases: TGTGCCAGCAGCCGGGGGCGGGAGCCGTGGAATGAGCAGTTCTTC. Translated: CASSRGREPWNEQFF.

This clonotype was counted only a few times. The chain links TRBV7-9 to TRBJ2-7; 7 bases line up with TRBD2. CDR1 SEHNR and CDR2 FQNEAQ come from the germline V gene (reference sequence). The V and J ends lost 1 base and 2 bases, in that order; junction bases with no gene match: 8. This CDR3 spans 16 amino acids. The CDR3 sequence: CASSLGGRAGAYEQYF. CDR3 in DNA: TGTGCCAGCAGCTTAGGGGGGAGGGCCGGCGCCTACGAGCAGTACTTC.

The V and J genes are TRBV30 and TRBJ2-7; 7 bases agree with TRBD1. Germline assignment: CDR1 GTSNPN and CDR2 SVGIG (reference sequence). This CDR3 has 15 amino acids. V lost 3 bases to trimming and J lost 2 bases; unmatched junction nucleotides: 10. Here the CDR3 DNA reads TGTGCCTGGAGCGACCGACAGGGCAGGCCCTACGAGCAGTACTTC. This gives the protein CAWSDRQGRPYEQYF.

This clonotype came up a few times. The genes are TRBV4-1 and TRBJ1-5; no reliable D call. The germline V and J ends were trimmed by 4 bases and 6 bases, with 10 bases remaining between them. CDR3 length equals 13 residues. The germline CDR1 and CDR2 sequences are MGHRA and YSYEKL. The CDR3 region has the DNA TGCGCCAGCAGCCTAGAGGTTGTTCAGCCCCAGCATTTT. Its protein product is CASSLEVVQPQHF.

This clonotype came up many times. For the CDR3, the DNA is TGTGCCAGCAGCCCCTCGGGACTAGGGGGCGAGCAGTACTTC. It is translated as CASSPSGLGGEQYF. The chain combines TRBV7-2 with TRBJ2-7; 8 positions agree with TRBD2. Per germline, CDR1 SGHTA and CDR2 FQGNSA. Germline trimming cut 5 bases from V and 6 bases from J; bases unmatched to any gene: 9. The CDR3 has 14 residues.

The genes are TRBV7-3 and TRBJ2-2, with D tentatively TRBD2 (5 bases). The V gene lost 2 bases and the J gene lost 3 bases, with 16 bases spanning the gap. CDR1 is SGHTA, CDR2 FQGTGA, per germline. The CDR3 has 17 residues. The CDR3 sequence is CASSLDGRSLDTGELFF. CDR3 bases: TGTGCCAGCAGCTTAGATGGGAGAAGTCTGGACACCGGGGAGCTGTTTTTT.

In its sample, this clonotype was seen a few times. The chain is built from TRBV11-2 and TRBJ2-1; D is ambiguous. CDR3 length equals 11 residues. V lost 8 bases to trimming and J lost 8 bases, with 10 bases between them. The germline gives CDR1 SGHAT, CDR2 FQNNGV. CDR3 nucleotide sequence: TGTGCCAGCGGGTTGGGCTATGAGCAGTTCTTC. Translating it yields CASGLGYEQFF.

To note about this clonotype: Given a much more abundant clone one base away, this may be a read error. The CDR3 sequence is CASSPLGGLVTEAFF. In DNA, the CDR3 is TGTGCCAGCAGCCCCCTGGGGGGGCTGGTTACTGAAGCTTTCTTT. The V call is TRBV11-2, the J call TRBJ1-1; weak D call: TRBD1 (6 bases). Germline-derived CDR1 and CDR2 are SGHAT and FQNNGV. CDR3 length: 15 amino acids. The V gene lost 5 bases and the J gene lost 5 bases, with 18 bases spanning the gap.

This rearrangement joins TRBV19 to TRBJ2-2; D may be TRBD2 (6 bases). Germline CDR1 is LNHDA and CDR2 is SQIVND (reference sequence). The CDR3 totals 14 residues. Trimming left V 3 bases short and J 4 bases short, with 9 bases between. CDR3 sequence: CASSMGGITGELFF. CDR3 nucleotide sequence: TGTGCCAGTAGTATGGGGGGTATCACCGGGGAGCTGTTTTTT.

V and J are TRBV27 and TRBJ1-1; perhaps TRBD1 as D (5 bases). The V and J ends lost 5 bases and 1 base respectively, with 23 bases between them. CDR3 size: 18 residues. Germline V lookup: CDR1 MNHEY, CDR2 SMNVEV (reference sequence). This chain's CDR3 is CASSIRRQIPARNTEAFF. The CDR3 DNA sequence: TGTGCCAGCAGTATCCGACGACAGATACCTGCTAGGAACACTGAAGCTTTCTTT.

In this sample, this clonotype turned up many times. The chain joins TRBV11-3 to TRBJ2-1; tentatively, D is TRBD1 or TRBD2 (5 bases each). Germline CDR1 is SGHNT and CDR2 is YENEEA. CDR3 length equals 14 residues. V was trimmed by 4 bases and J by 7 bases, leaving 14 bases between them. The CDR3 nucleotides are TGTGCCAGCAGCTACTGGGACCTACCTAATGAGCAGTTCTTC. It codes for CASSYWDLPNEQFF.

This clonotype was seen at least ten times. This rearrangement joins TRBV11-2 to TRBJ2-5; D is ambiguous. Trimming stripped 4 bases from V and 4 bases from J, with 10 bases between. Germline assignment: CDR1 SGHAT and CDR2 FQNNGV. CDR3 size: 13 residues. The CDR3: CASSSPHGETQYF. The CDR3 DNA is TGTGCCAGCAGCTCCCCCCACGGAGAGACCCAGTACTTC.

The rearrangement uses TRBV7-9 and TRBJ2-1; 8 bases map to TRBD2. Germline lookup yields CDR1 SEHNR and CDR2 FQNEAQ (reference sequence). The trim removed 5 bases at V and 4 bases at J, leaving 10 bases unmatched. The CDR3 contains 16 residues. CDR3 nucleotides: TGTGCCAGCAGCCCCCCCCCTAGCGGGTTGTACAATGAGCAGTTCTTC. Translating it yields CASSPPPSGLYNEQFF.

The genes are TRBV11-2 and TRBJ1-3; TRBD1 is a possible D gene (5 bases). The CDR3 has 17 amino acids. V lost 1 base, J lost 3 bases, and 16 bases lay in between. In germline, CDR1 is SGHAT, CDR2 FQNNGV. CDR3: CASSLVDPGTVGNTIYF. The CDR3 DNA reads TGTGCCAGCAGCTTAGTCGACCCCGGGACGGTTGGAAACACCATATATTTT.

The chain employs TRBV18 and TRBJ2-1; 11 bases match TRBD1. The germline V gene encodes CDR1 KGHSH and CDR2 LQKENI. The CDR3 is made up of 15 amino acids. V was pared by 6 bases and J by 15 bases, with 16 bases of the junction left unmatched. In DNA, the CDR3 is TGTGCCAGCTCGCCGGGACAGGGGGTGACTCAGGGGCGGTTCTTC. It encodes CASSPGQGVTQGRFF. The full variable domain, its missing parts supplied by reference TRBV18 and TRBJ2-1, is NAGVMQNPRHLVRRRGQEARLRCSPMKGHSHVYWYRQLPEEGLKFMVYLQKENIIDESGMPKERFSAEFPKEGPSILRIQQVVRGDSAAYFCASSPGQGVTQGRFFGPGTRLTVL.

The chain uses TRBV12-3 or TRBV12-4 and TRBJ2-1, with 8 bases lining up with TRBD2. The CDR3 spans 14 residues. Trimming removed 3 bases from V and 5 bases from J; junction bases left unmatched: 3. The CDR3 sequence is CASSFRGGDNEQFF. CDR3 DNA sequence: TGTGCCAGCAGTTTTCGGGGGGGTGACAATGAGCAGTTCTTC.

V gene TRBV28 combines with J gene TRBJ2-1; no definite D call. The V end was cut by 10 bases, the J end by 0 bases, with 13 bases between. The CDR3 is made up of 14 amino acids. Germline values: CDR1 MDHEN, CDR2 SYDVKM. The CDR3 nucleotides read TGTGCCACATCCCCGACTGACTCCTACAATGAGCAGTTCTTC. This encodes CATSPTDSYNEQFF.

This chain connects TRBV4-1 to TRBJ2-5, with 7 bases aligning to TRBD2. In germline, CDR1 is MGHRA, CDR2 YSYEKL. Unmatched junction bases numbered 6, after V lost 1 base and J lost 1 base. The CDR3 runs to 16 residues. This CDR3 is CASSQAPGGLQETQYF. The CDR3 DNA sequence: TGCGCCAGCAGCCAAGCCCCGGGGGGTCTCCAAGAGACCCAGTACTTC.

This clonotype was counted only a few times. The chain employs TRBV10-3 and TRBJ2-3, with 7 bases matching TRBD1. From germline, CDR1 is ENHRY and CDR2 SYGVKD. Trimming cost V 0 bases and J 5 bases; bases outside gene matches: 2. The CDR3 runs to 14 residues. This CDR3 is CAISESAGGDTQYF. The CDR3 bases are TGTGCCATCAGTGAGTCAGCAGGGGGAGATACGCAGTATTTT.

This clonotype was recorded many times. The genes are TRBV6-2 or TRBV6-3 and TRBJ2-7; 11 nucleotides line up with TRBD1. The CDR3 runs to 15 residues. The ends lost 6 bases at V and 4 bases at J; junction bases unmatched: 8. Germline V gene sequence: CDR1 MNHEY, CDR2 SVGEGT. The CDR3 protein is CASRPGTGGSYEQYF. CDR3 in DNA: TGTGCCAGCAGGCCCGGGACAGGGGGTTCGTACGAGCAGTACTTC.

The genes are TRBV5-1 and TRBJ2-1, with 16 bases matching TRBD2. With V trimmed by 3 bases and J by 10 bases, 16 bases remained unmatched. The CDR3 sequence is 19 residues long. The germline CDR1 and CDR2 sequences are SGHRS and YFSETQ. This CDR3 reads CASSYPPGTSGRVMLEQFF. As DNA, the CDR3 is TGCGCCAGCAGCTATCCTCCCGGGACTAGCGGGAGGGTGATGTTAGAGCAGTTCTTC.

This clonotype was seen at least ten times. As DNA, the CDR3 is TGTGCCAGCAGTGAGAGGGTTGGAGAGACCCAGTACTTC. It translates to CASSERVGETQYF. V and J are TRBV2 and TRBJ2-5; possible D gene TRBD2, 5 bases. The CDR3 runs 13 residues. V was clipped by 3 bases and J by 4 bases, with 9 bases between them. CDR1 SNHLY and CDR2 FYNNEI come from the germline V gene.

The V gene is TRBV19, the J gene TRBJ1-5, with D hard to call. This CDR3 has 15 residues. Germline values: CDR1 LNHDA, CDR2 SQIVND (reference sequence). The V end was cut by 6 bases, the J end by 5 bases, with 17 bases between. In DNA form, the CDR3 reads TGTGCCAGTAGACCCTCGTCAGTAGCCCATCAGCCCCAGCATTTT. Translation: CASRPSSVAHQPQHF.

Written as DNA, the CDR3 is TGTGCCACCAGCAGAGATAGGGGAAATAATTCACCCCTCCACTTT. It is translated as CATSRDRGNNSPLHF. The V and J genes are TRBV15 and TRBJ1-6; weak D call: TRBD1 (5 bases). The CDR3 extends over 15 amino acids. With 0 bases removed from V and 5 bases from J, the gap between germline ends came to 8 bases. Germline V gene data show CDR1 as LNHNV and CDR2 as YYDKDF (reference sequence).